This TCR beta chain was profiled in a study of cytotoxic CD8 clonotypes in ibrutinib-treated CLL. For the study at large: Enrolment comprised 10 to 11 relapsed/refractory and more than 14 treatment-naive patients; roughly 18 were IGHV unmutated.

Notes on this clone: Its antigen is not identified.

The repertoire was sequenced with immunoSEQ multiplex PCR; TCRdb's copy has only in-frame clones and lacks some. The repertoire holds around 97,000 clones, approximately 78% seen once, with about 32% in the top ten. Findings of the study overall: Clonality climbed at ibrutinib response, then dropped toward baseline at progression. Clonality measured at baseline exceeded age-matched healthy donors, tracking circulating CD8+ T-cell counts.

The CDR3 has 15 amino acids. Germline CDR1 reads LNHNV; CDR2 reads YYDKDF (reference sequence). After removal of 1 base from V and 5 bases from J, the junction contained 5 bases not matched to a gene. The sequenced sample was PBMCs, obtained after 12 months of ibrutinib treatment. The rearrangement uses TRBV15 and TRBJ2-7; 10 nucleotides line up with TRBD2. The TCR sequence derives from a human donor with chronic lymphocytic leukemia. The CDR3 DNA is TGTGCCACCAGCAGAGTCGGGACTAGCGCCGACGAGCAGTACTTC. This encodes CATSRVGTSADEQYF.